This T cell receptor beta chain comes out of a study of blood T cell repertoires in COVID-19 (TCRdb year 2020). About the full investigation: Samples from collaborators originated in the United States, Italy and Spain and spanned both the acute and convalescent phases of COVID-19. The material from the prospective study consisted of cDNA or gDNA derived from T cells, B-cell-depleted T cells, or PBMCs. Subjects who had been exposed to COVID-19, were actively infected with it, or had recovered from it provided the deeply sampled blood TCRbeta repertoires that made up the dataset. The repertoires were released in a freely available public database intended as a resource for research on the immune response to SARS-CoV-2. Samples were obtained from the ongoing ImmuneRACE study (first 160 participants) and from about 1,300 subjects provided by 6 global collaborators. Nearly every sample came with metadata listing a de-identified subject ID, COVID-19 status, age in years and sex. Where available, HLA class I and class II types were obtained from metadata supplied by the sample provider rather than from assay-based typing.

This clone was found once. What antigen it recognizes has not been identified. Base quality data are lacking; no much larger clone is found one base away. Participants in the prospective study were enrolled through a virtual design, were aged roughly 18 to 100 years, and lived in 24 United States geographic areas. In the prospective study, cohorts were assigned on the basis of participant-reported clinical history obtained from a screening survey and a study questionnaire. Recovered participants in ImmuneRACE Cohort 3 were defined as having two consecutive negative NP/OP PCR tests, clearance from a healthcare professional, or resolution of symptoms. Mobile phlebotomists in the prospective study collected whole blood, serum and a nasopharyngeal or oropharyngeal swab from every participant. Prospective study participants could optionally give additional blood draws and questionnaires over a roughly 2-month period. Before DNA extraction, prospective study blood samples were shipped either frozen or at room temperature.

V and J lose 6 bases and 4 bases, and a span of 12 bases separates them. The CDR3 has 13 amino acids, counting the end cysteine and phenylalanine. The only DNA kept is the CDR3, 39 bases in frame from the first base. CDR1 and CDR2, per the germline V gene (reference sequence), are LNHDA and SQIVND. TCRbeta CDR3 regions were amplified from genomic DNA using the immunoSEQ Assay, a bias-controlled multiplex PCR. For the original study's pipeline: Within the assay, amplification of reference gene primers was used to estimate how many nucleated cells each sample contained. Sequence reads were collapsed and filtered to measure the absolute abundance of every unique TCRbeta CDR3 rearrangement. Productive Simpson clonality was computed per sample as the square root of Simpson's diversity index over productive rearrangements. TCRdb stores this immuneACCESS table with in-frame sequences only. Part of the clones is absent; in the studies checked, under half of the shortfall reflects unresolved V genes, and no reason is known for the rest. V, J and clone size were drawn from that table, and D and trimming were deduced from the DNA. The sample records hundreds of thousands of clones, around 90% of which are singletons. Together, the top ten hold about 3% of the sample.

What the authors observed across the whole study: Clinical and demographic metadata were provided uncurated, with the amount varying by source and participant.

This clonotype originated in a woman in her forties or fifties who had recovered from COVID-19. Sequenced material: PBMCs or T cells enriched from blood (not recorded which). The V gene is TRBV19 and the J gene is TRBJ1-1; the D gene is perhaps TRBD1, on 6 matching bases. The DNA sequence is TGTGCCAGTAGCGACAGGCTGGGCACTGAAGCTTTCTTT. Its protein product is CASSDRLGTEAFF.